This T cell receptor beta chain was recovered during a study of OX40 agonist ivuxolimab in advanced cancers. Points from the study as a whole: Clonal expansion was among the lowest in partial responders at 0.1-3.0 mg/kg, especially CD8+.

The assay was immunoSEQ multiplex PCR, and TCRdb's table has in-frame clones only and misses some. The sample lists 50,000 to 65,000 clones, 70% to 85% occurring once. The germline V gene encodes CDR1 MNHEY and CDR2 SMNVEV (reference sequence). The CDR3 spans 13 residues. Trimming cost V 4 bases and J 2 bases, with 8 bases left between them. Regarding this clone: Its antigen is not known.

This clonotype was sampled from an adult with an advanced solid tumor such as melanoma, head and neck, liver or kidney cancer. The material sequenced was CD4+ or CD8+ T cells sorted from blood, taken in a trial of the OX40 agonist ivuxolimab. The J gene is TRBJ1-2, the V gene TRBV27, with D tentatively TRBD1 (5 bases). CDR3 sequence: CASSSRQNYGYTF. CDR3 nucleotides: TGTGCCAGCAGTTCTCGACAGAACTATGGCTACACCTTC.